The subject of this entry is one T cell receptor (beta chain). The table came from immunoSEQ multiplex PCR; TCRdb's copy has only in-frame clones and leaves some out. The sample carries more than 85,000 clones, about 91% recorded once. This entry belongs to a study of siplizumab effects on memory and regulatory T cells. The germline V and J ends were trimmed by 5 bases and 5 bases, with 9 bases remaining between them. The CDR3 spans 13 residues. The germline V gene encodes CDR1 SGHTA and CDR2 FQGTGA. V usage is TRBV7-3 and J usage is TRBJ2-2; unclear D gene. Sequenced material: Tregs sorted from blood. This TCR came from a human donor in good health. CDR3 region: CASSPELTGELFF. DNA for the CDR3: TGTGCCAGCAGCCCGGAGTTGACCGGGGAGCTGTTTTTT.